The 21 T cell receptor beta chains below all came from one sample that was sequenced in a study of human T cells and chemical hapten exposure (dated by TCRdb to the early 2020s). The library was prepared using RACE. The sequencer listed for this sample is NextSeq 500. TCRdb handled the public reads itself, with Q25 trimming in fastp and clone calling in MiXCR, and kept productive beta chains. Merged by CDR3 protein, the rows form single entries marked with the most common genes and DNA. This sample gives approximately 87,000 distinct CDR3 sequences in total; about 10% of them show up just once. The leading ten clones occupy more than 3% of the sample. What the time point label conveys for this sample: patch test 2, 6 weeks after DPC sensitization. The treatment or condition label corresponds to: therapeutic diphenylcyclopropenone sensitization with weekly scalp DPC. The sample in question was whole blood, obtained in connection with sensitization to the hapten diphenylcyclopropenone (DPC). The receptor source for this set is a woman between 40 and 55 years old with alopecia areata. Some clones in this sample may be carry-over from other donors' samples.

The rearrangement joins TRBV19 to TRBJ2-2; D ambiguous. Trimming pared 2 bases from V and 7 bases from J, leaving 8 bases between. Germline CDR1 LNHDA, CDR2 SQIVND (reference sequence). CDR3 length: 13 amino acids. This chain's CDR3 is CASSIWGIGELFF. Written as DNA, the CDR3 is TGTGCCAGTAGTATATGGGGTATCGGGGAGCTGTTTTTT.

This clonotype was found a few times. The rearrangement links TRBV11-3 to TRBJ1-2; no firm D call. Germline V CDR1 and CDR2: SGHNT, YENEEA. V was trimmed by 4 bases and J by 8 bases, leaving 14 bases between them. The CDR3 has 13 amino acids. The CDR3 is CASSSQAGGGYTF. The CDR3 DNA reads TGTGCCAGCAGCTCCCAGGCAGGCGGAGGCTACACCTTC.

The CDR3 DNA reads TGCAGCGTGACAGCGATTCAAGAGACCCAGTACTTC. It codes for CSVTAIQETQYF. The gene calls are TRBV29-1 and TRBJ2-5; perhaps TRBD1 as D (5 bases). Germline V lookup: CDR1 SQVTM, CDR2 ANQGSEA. The CDR3 loop spans 12 amino acids. Trimming pared 6 bases from V and 2 bases from J, leaving 10 bases between.

The CDR3 is CASSYSRIQETQYF. In DNA, the CDR3 is TGTGCCAGCAGTTACTCTCGGATCCAAGAGACCCAGTACTTC. The chain links TRBV6-6 to TRBJ2-5; D uncertain. Germline CDR1 and CDR2: MNHNY and SVGAGI (reference sequence). With 0 bases removed from V and 1 base from J, the gap between germline ends came to 6 bases. The CDR3 contains 14 residues.

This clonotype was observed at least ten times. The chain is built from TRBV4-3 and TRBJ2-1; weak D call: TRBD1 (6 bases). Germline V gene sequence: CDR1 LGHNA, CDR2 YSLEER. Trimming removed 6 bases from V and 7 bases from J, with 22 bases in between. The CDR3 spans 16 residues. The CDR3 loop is CASSLTQGVGGNEQFF. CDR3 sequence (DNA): TGCGCCAGCAGTCTTACACAGGGTGTAGGTGGGAATGAGCAGTTCTTC.

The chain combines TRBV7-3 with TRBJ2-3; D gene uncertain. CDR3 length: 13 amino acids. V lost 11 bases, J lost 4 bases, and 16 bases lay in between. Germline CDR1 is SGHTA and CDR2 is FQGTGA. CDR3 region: CACKQTAADTQYF. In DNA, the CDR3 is TGTGCCTGCAAACAGACTGCGGCAGATACGCAGTATTTT.

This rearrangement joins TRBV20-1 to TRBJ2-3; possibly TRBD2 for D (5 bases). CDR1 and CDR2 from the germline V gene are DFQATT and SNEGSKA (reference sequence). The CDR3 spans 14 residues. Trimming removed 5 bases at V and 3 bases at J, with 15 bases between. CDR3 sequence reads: CSAAIGRGTDTQYF. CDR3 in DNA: TGCAGTGCTGCTATAGGGAGAGGTACAGATACGCAGTATTTT.

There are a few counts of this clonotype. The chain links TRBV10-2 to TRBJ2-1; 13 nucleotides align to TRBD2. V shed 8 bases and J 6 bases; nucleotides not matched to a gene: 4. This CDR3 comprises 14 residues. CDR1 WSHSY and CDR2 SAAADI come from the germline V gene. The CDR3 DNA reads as TGCGCCAGCGTGGGGACTAGCGGGACCAATGAGCAGTTCTTC. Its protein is CASVGTSGTNEQFF.

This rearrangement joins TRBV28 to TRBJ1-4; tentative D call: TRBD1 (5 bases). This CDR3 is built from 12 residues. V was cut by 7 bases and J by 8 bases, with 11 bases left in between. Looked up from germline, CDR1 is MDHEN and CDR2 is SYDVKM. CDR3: CASTRGGEKLFF. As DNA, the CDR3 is TGTGCCAGCACCCGTGGGGGGGAAAAACTGTTTTTT.

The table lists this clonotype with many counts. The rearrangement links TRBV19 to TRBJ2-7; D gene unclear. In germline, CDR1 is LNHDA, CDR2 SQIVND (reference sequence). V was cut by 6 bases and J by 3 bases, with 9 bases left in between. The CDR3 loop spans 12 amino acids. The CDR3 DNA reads TGTGCCAGTAGCGAGGACGGCTACGAGCAGTACTTC. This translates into CASSEDGYEQYF.

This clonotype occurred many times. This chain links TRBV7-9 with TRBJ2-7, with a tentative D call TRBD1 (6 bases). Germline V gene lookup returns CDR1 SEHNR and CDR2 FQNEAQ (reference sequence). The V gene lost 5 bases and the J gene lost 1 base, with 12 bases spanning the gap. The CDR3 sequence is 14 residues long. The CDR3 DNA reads TGTGCCAGCAGCAACCGGGACACATCCTACGAGCAGTACTTC. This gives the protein CASSNRDTSYEQYF.

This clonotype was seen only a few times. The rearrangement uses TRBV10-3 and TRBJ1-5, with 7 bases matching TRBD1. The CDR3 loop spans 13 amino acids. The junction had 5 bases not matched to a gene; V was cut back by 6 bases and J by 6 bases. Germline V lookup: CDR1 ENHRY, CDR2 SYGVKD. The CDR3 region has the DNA TGTGCCATCAGAGGGACAGATAGTCAGCCCCAGCATTTT. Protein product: CAIRGTDSQPQHF.

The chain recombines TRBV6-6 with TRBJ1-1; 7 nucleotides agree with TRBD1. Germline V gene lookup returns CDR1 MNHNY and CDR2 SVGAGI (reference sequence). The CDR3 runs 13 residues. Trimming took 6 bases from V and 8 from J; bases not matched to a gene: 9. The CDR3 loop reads CASSTQPGGEAFF. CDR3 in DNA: TGTGCCAGCAGCACTCAGCCAGGGGGGGAAGCTTTCTTT.

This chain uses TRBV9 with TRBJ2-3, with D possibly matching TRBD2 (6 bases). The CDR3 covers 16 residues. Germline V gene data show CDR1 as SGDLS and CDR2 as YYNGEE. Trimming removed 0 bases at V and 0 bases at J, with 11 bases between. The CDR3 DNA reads TGTGCCAGCAGCGTAGGGGCGGGGACGAGCACAGATACGCAGTATTTT. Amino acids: CASSVGAGTSTDTQYF.

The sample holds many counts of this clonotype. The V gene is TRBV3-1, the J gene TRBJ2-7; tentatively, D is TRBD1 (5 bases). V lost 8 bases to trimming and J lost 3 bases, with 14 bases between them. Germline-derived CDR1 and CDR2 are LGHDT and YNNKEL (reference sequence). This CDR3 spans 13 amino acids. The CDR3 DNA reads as TGTGCCAGCGCAGGGTCAAGAAACTACGAGCAGTACTTC. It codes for CASAGSRNYEQYF.

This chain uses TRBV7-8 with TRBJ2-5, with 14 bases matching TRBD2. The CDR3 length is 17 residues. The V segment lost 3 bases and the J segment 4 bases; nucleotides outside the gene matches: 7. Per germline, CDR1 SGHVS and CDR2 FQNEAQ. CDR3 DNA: TGTGCCAGCAGCTTCAGACTAGCGGGGGGGCCCGGAGAGACCCAGTACTTC. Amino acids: CASSFRLAGGPGETQYF.

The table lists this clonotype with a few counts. The CDR3 DNA sequence: TGTGCCAGCAGTGCCCCAAGATGGCCAGATACGCAGTATTTT. The encoded protein is CASSAPRWPDTQYF. This chain links TRBV6-1 with TRBJ2-3, with unresolved D. The CDR3 consists of 14 residues. CDR1 is MNHNS, CDR2 SASEGT, per germline. V lost 4 bases and J 4 bases, leaving 12 bases between the germline ends.

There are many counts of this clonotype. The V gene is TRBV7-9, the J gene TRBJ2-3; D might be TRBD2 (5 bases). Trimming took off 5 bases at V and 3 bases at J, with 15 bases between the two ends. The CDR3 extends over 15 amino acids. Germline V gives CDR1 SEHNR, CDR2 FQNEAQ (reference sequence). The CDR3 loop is CASSPDSMGTDTQYF. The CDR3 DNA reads TGTGCCAGCAGCCCGGACTCGATGGGGACAGATACGCAGTATTTT.

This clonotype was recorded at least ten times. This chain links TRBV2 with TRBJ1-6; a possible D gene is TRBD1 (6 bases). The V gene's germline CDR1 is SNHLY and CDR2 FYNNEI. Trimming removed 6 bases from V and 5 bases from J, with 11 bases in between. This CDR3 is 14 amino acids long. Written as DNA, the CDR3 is TGTGCCAGCAGGGGAACAGGGAATAATTCACCCCTCCACTTT. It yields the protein CASRGTGNNSPLHF. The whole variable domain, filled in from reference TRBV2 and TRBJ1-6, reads EPEVTQTPSHQVTQMGQEVILRCVPISNHLYFYWYRQILGQKVEFLVSFYNNEISEKSEIFDDQFSVERPDGSNFTLKIRSTKLEDSAMYFCASRGTGNNSPLHFGNGTRLTVT.

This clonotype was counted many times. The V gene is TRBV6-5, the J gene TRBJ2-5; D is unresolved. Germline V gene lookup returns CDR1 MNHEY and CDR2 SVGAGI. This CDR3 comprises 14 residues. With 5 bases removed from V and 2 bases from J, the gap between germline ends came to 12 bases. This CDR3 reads CASSHRAQQETQYF. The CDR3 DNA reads TGTGCCAGCAGTCACCGCGCCCAACAAGAGACCCAGTACTTC.

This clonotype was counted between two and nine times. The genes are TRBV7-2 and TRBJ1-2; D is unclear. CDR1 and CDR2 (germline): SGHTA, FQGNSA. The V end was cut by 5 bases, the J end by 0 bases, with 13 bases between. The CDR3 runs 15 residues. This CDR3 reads CASSHNSGSNYGYTF. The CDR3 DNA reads TGTGCCAGCAGCCATAACTCCGGATCTAACTATGGCTACACCTTC.